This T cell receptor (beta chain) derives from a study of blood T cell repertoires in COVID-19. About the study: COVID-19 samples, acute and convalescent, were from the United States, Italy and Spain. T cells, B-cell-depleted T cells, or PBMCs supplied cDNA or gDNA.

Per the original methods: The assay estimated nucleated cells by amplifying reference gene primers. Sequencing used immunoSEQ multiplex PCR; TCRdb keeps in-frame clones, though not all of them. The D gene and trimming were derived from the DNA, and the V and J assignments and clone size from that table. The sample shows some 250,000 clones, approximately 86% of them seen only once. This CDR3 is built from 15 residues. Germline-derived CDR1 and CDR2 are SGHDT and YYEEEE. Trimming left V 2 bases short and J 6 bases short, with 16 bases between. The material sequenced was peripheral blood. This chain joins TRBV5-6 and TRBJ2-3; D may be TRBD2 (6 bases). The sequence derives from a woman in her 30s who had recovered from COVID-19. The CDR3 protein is CASSLGVGRSDTQYF. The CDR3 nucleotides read TGTGCCAGCAGCTTAGGGGTGGGGAGGAGCGATACGCAGTATTTT. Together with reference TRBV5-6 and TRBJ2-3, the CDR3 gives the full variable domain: DAGVTQSPTHLIKTRGQQVTLRCSPKSGHDTVSWYQQALGQGPQFIFQYYEEEERQRGNFPDRFSGHQFPNYSSELNVNALLLGDSALYLCASSLGVGRSDTQYFGPGTRLTVL.